The 20 T cell receptor beta chains given below trace back to one sample, sequenced in a study of cytomegalovirus exposure and HLA in healthy donors. The PCR contained 60 Vbeta and 13 Jbeta primers. Sequencing used immunoSEQ multiplex PCR; TCRdb keeps in-frame clones, though not all of them. The sample records roughly 260,000 clones, approximately 84% being singletons. Sequenced: PBMCs. The receptor source for this set is a woman aged 40 to 49 in good health and CMV-seropositive.

The chain has TRBV30 and TRBJ2-1; D ambiguous. The CDR3 is 13 amino acids. The germline CDR1 and CDR2 sequences are GTSNPN and SVGIG (reference sequence). V was trimmed by 0 bases and J by 8 bases, leaving 11 bases between them. The CDR3 region is CAWSVGVVHEQFF. In DNA, the CDR3 is TGTGCCTGGAGTGTAGGAGTCGTTCATGAGCAGTTCTTC.

This clone has a handful of counts. The chain combines TRBV11-2 with TRBJ1-2; D not resolved. V lost 0 bases and J 6 bases, leaving 8 bases between the germline ends. The CDR3 has 13 amino acids. Germline CDR1 is SGHAT and CDR2 is FQNNGV. Written as DNA, the CDR3 is TGTGCCAGCAGCTTAGAGGGCAGGAATGGCTACACCTTC. Amino acid sequence: CASSLEGRNGYTF.

This chain links TRBV5-6 with TRBJ2-7; D is ambiguous. V shed 4 bases and J shed 4 bases, with 15 bases lying between them. The CDR3 runs to 14 residues. In germline, CDR1 is SGHDT, CDR2 YYEEEE. This chain's CDR3 is CASSGTSLWYEQYF. In nucleotides, the CDR3 is TGTGCCAGCAGCGGTACGAGTTTATGGTACGAGCAGTACTTC.

The chain employs TRBV19 and TRBJ1-3, with D possibly TRBD1 on 6 matching bases. Trimming removed 9 bases at V and 0 bases at J, with 15 bases between. The CDR3 loop spans 15 amino acids. Germline assignment: CDR1 LNHDA and CDR2 SQIVND (reference sequence). CDR3 sequence: CASLDSQSSGNTIYF. The CDR3, as DNA: TGTGCCAGCTTGGACAGCCAGAGCTCTGGAAACACCATATATTTT.

A word on this clone: The same CDR3 arises from other DNA sequences in this sample as well. The chain recombines TRBV5-1 with TRBJ1-6; 7 nucleotides align to TRBD1. Per the germline V gene, CDR1 is SGHRS and CDR2 is YFSETQ. V gave up 0 bases and J gave up 7 bases; unmatched junction bases: 1. This CDR3 has 14 amino acids. CDR3 in amino acids: CASSLGQGNSPLHF. The CDR3 DNA sequence: TGCGCCAGCAGCTTGGGACAGGGAAATTCACCCCTCCACTTT.

The rearrangement links TRBV27 to TRBJ1-5; D might be TRBD1 (6 bases). V lost 10 bases and J 4 bases, leaving 20 bases between the germline ends. Germline CDR1 reads MNHEY; CDR2 reads SMNVEV (reference sequence). The CDR3 length is 15 residues. CDR3 amino acids: CATKLVRGTNQPQHF. The CDR3 DNA is TGTGCCACCAAGCTGGTCAGGGGAACTAATCAGCCCCAGCATTTT.

This chain joins TRBV25-1 and TRBJ2-2, with D possibly TRBD1 on 6 matching bases. Between the trimmed V and J ends, which lost 7 bases and 0 bases, there was a span of 9 bases. The V gene's germline CDR1 is MGHDK and CDR2 SYGVNS. CDR3 length: 14 amino acids. CDR3 DNA sequence: TGTGCCAGCACGGACAGATCGAACACCGGGGAGCTGTTTTTT. Residues: CASTDRSNTGELFF.

This clone occurred once. The chain carries TRBV29-1 and TRBJ1-2; no reliable D call. V was cut by 3 bases and J by 8 bases, with 10 bases left in between. From germline, CDR1 is SQVTM and CDR2 ANQGSEA. The CDR3 has 11 amino acids. CDR3 in amino acids: CSVDSLEGYTF. CDR3 sequence (DNA): TGCAGCGTTGACAGTCTAGAGGGCTACACCTTC.

This clone was counted a few times. This chain uses TRBV30 with TRBJ1-4; D unclear. CDR1 and CDR2 from the germline V gene are GTSNPN and SVGIG (reference sequence). The CDR3 spans 14 residues. Trimming pared 2 bases from V and 5 bases from J, leaving 12 bases between. This chain's CDR3 is CAWSSGLGNEKLFF. In nucleotides, the CDR3 is TGTGCCTGGAGTTCTGGCCTCGGGAATGAAAAACTGTTTTTT.

This clone appeared a few times. The CDR3 DNA is TGTGCCAGCAGTATCTTAGGACAGGGCCAAAATGAAAAACTGTTTTTT. The encoded protein is CASSILGQGQNEKLFF. The rearrangement uses TRBV28 and TRBJ1-4; TRBD1 matches at 8 bases. V was pared by 5 bases and J by 5 bases, with 10 bases of the junction left unmatched. The germline V gene has CDR1 MDHEN and CDR2 SYDVKM. The CDR3 covers 16 residues.

This clone has only one observation. The V gene is TRBV12-5, the J gene TRBJ2-7; TRBD1 is a possible D gene (5 bases). CDR1 is LGHNT and CDR2 is FRNRAP in the germline V gene. This CDR3 region has 14 residues. V lost 6 bases, J lost 0 bases, and 12 bases lay in between. The CDR3 DNA is TGTGCTAGTGGGGCCTCGGACACCTCCTACGAGCAGTACTTC. It translates to CASGASDTSYEQYF.

There are a few counts of this clone. V usage is TRBV7-2 and J usage is TRBJ2-7, with TRBD1 identical over 8 bases. Germline V lookup: CDR1 SGHTA, CDR2 FQGNSA. The CDR3 length is 13 residues. Losses at the gene ends were 5 bases for V and 6 bases for J; bases not matched to a gene: 6. The CDR3 here is CASSPRTGIEQYF. The DNA of the CDR3 is TGTGCCAGCAGCCCCCGGACAGGGATCGAGCAGTACTTC.

The V gene is TRBV6-1, the J gene TRBJ1-4; 8 bases map to TRBD1. The germline V gene has CDR1 MNHNS and CDR2 SASEGT. The CDR3 has 15 amino acids. Germline trimming cut 2 bases from V and 7 bases from J; bases unmatched to any gene: 6. DNA of the CDR3: TGTGCCAGCAGTGAATGGACAGGGCTTCGTGAAAAACTGTTTTTT. It translates to CASSEWTGLREKLFF.

The J gene is TRBJ1-2, the V gene TRBV28; 8 bases are a match to TRBD1. V shed 3 bases, J shed 5 bases, and the junction held 5 bases outside the gene matches. The CDR3 runs to 14 residues. Germline V gene sequence: CDR1 MDHEN, CDR2 SYDVKM. In DNA form, the CDR3 reads TGTGCCAGCAGTTTTTCAGGGGGCACTTATGGCTACACCTTC. Translated, it gives CASSFSGGTYGYTF.

This clone was seen only a few times. The rearrangement links TRBV4-3 to TRBJ2-1; 7 bases align to TRBD1. The germline V gene has CDR1 LGHNA and CDR2 YSLEER. This CDR3 spans 16 amino acids. V dropped 0 bases and J dropped 3; count of bases not matched to a gene: 5. The CDR3 DNA reads TGCGCCAGCAGCCAAGATGGGGCAGGGGGCTACAATGAGCAGTTCTTC. Its protein product is CASSQDGAGGYNEQFF.

V is TRBV4-2 and J is TRBJ2-3; 8 nucleotides line up with TRBD2. CDR1 LGHNA and CDR2 YNFKEQ come from the germline V gene. J was trimmed by 0 bases and V by 8 bases; bases with no gene match: 7. The CDR3 is made up of 15 amino acids. CDR3 amino acids: CASCETSESTDTQYF. CDR3 nucleotide sequence: TGTGCCAGCTGCGAGACTAGCGAGAGCACAGATACGCAGTATTTT.

This clone was detected once. The chain is built from TRBV28 and TRBJ2-7; 14 nucleotides align to TRBD2. This CDR3 region has 17 residues. Germline assignment: CDR1 MDHEN and CDR2 SYDVKM. The ends lost 4 bases at V and 1 base at J; junction bases unmatched: 6. Here the CDR3 reads CASSSPTSGRGSYEQYF. Written as DNA, the CDR3 is TGTGCCAGCAGTTCCCCGACTAGCGGGAGGGGGTCCTACGAGCAGTACTTC.

The chain uses TRBV28 and TRBJ1-5, with a tentative D call TRBD1 (6 bases). This CDR3 spans 15 amino acids. Germline V gene lookup returns CDR1 MDHEN and CDR2 SYDVKM. V gave up 6 bases and J gave up 6 bases, with 18 bases separating them. CDR3 sequence reads: CASSPFNRDAQPQHF. The CDR3 nucleotides are TGTGCCAGCAGCCCCTTTAACAGGGACGCTCAGCCCCAGCATTTT.

The V gene is TRBV30, the J gene TRBJ1-5, with D maybe TRBD1 (5 bases). Germline assignment: CDR1 GTSNPN and CDR2 SVGIG (reference sequence). V was clipped by 0 bases and J by 3 bases, with 15 bases between them. The CDR3 sequence is 16 residues long. In DNA form, the CDR3 reads TGTGCCTGGAGTGTAAAGCCAGGGCTATCCAATCAGCCCCAGCATTTT. This encodes CAWSVKPGLSNQPQHF. Looking up the rest from reference TRBV30 and TRBJ1-5 gives the full variable domain: SQTIHQWPATLVQPVGSPLSLECTVEGTSNPNLYWYRQAAGRGLQLLFYSVGIGQISSEVPQNLSASRPQDRQFILSSKKLLLSDSGFYLCAWSVKPGLSNQPQHFGDGTRLSIL.

The genes are TRBV19 and TRBJ2-2; TRBD2 aligns across 11 bases. The junction had 2 bases not matched to a gene; V was cut back by 4 bases and J by 4 bases. Germline loops: CDR1 LNHDA, CDR2 SQIVND (reference sequence). The CDR3 extends over 15 amino acids. In DNA, the CDR3 is TGTGCCAGTAGTAAGGGGACTAGCGGCACCGGGGAGCTGTTTTTT. Translated, it gives CASSKGTSGTGELFF.